This T cell receptor beta chain was sequenced in a study of vaccination and CD4 T cells after COVID-19. Overall study results and limits: Spike mono-reactivity held for 304 of 307 vaccine-specific clones in convalescent patients. For SARS-CoV-2-reactive clonotypes, the median went from roughly 19 to 38, a nonsignificant increase.

A note on this clonotype: Its antigen is unknown.

As for treatment: approximately 9-day PBMC culture with coronavirus spike peptide pools or control peptides (ViraFEST assay). The study sequenced cultured CD4+ T cell DNA using the Oncomine TCR Beta short-read assay. TCRdb fed the PCR reads into MiXCR, producing one record per CDR3 protein. The sample contains 15,000 to 20,000 distinct CDR3 sequences, over 55% of which appear only once. V was pared by 1 base and J by 10 bases, with 7 bases between. The V gene's germline CDR1 is SGHAT and CDR2 FQNNGV. The CDR3 extends over 12 amino acids. Source material: CD4+ T cells from blood, cultured in vitro. The source is a human donor who had recovered from COVID-19. The chain uses TRBV11-2 and TRBJ1-4, with D unclear. CDR3 loop: CASSLGVGKLFF. The CDR3 DNA is TGTGCCAGCAGCTTAGGGGTGGGAAAACTGTTTTTT.